Detailed here is one TCR beta chain. What it binds is not known. These data are taken from a study of CXCR3-negative and CXCR3-positive naive CD8 T cells. The study's findings and limits: Researchers report that CXCR3-positive naive cells carry more hydrophobic TRB CDR3s than CXCR3-negative naive cells. The study found comparably high diversity in both naive subsets and much lower diversity in memory CD8+ cells.

Through 5' RACE with UMI labels, the TRB cDNA libraries were prepared. TCRdb processed the 5' RACE reads again and assigns one entry to each CDR3 protein, with no DNA. The sample totals 50,000 to 65,000 distinct CDR3 sequences. The germline V gene has CDR1 LGHDT and CDR2 YNNKEL (reference sequence). The CDR3 is made up of 16 amino acids. The TCR comes from a human donor in good health. Some clones in this sample may be carry-over from other donors' samples. The V and J genes are TRBV3-1 and TRBJ2-7. The sample taken for sequencing was naive CXCR3+ CD8+ T cells from blood. Sample subset: CD45RO-CCR7+CD27+CD95- naive CD8+ T cells expressing CXCR3 (TNR3+). The CDR3 reads CASSQDVGLTKYEQYF.